Detailed here is one T cell receptor (beta chain). In this sample, this clone turned up once. It lacks a known antigen. Per-base quality was not reported, and no clone a single base away is much larger than it. The data stem from a study of cytomegalovirus exposure and HLA in healthy donors (dated by TCRdb to about 2017). For the wider study: An earlier analysis of roughly 610 of the donors reported over 250 Gb of sequence data and 95 million to 130 million unique TCR beta sequences obtained from 150 million to 200 million T cells. Class I and class II HLA loci were covered by the typing at four-digit resolution. All discovery cohort repertoires had been generated on a single sequencing platform. Of the roughly 400 genotyped donors, approximately 81% were placed in the genetic ancestry cluster associated with self-reported Caucasian donors. Typing coverage varied by locus: roughly 620-640 donors for A, B, C, DRB1 and DQB1; approximately 500 for DQA1; around 570 for DPA1; around 490 for DPB1. A later analysis re-analyzed previously published TCR beta repertoires from 550 to 700 donors and added high-resolution HLA genotyping to study TCR occurrence patterns. An earlier analysis of around 640 of the donors used high-throughput TCR beta sequencing to judge whether each TCR beta V gene segment behaved as functional or pseudogenic. High-throughput TCR immunosequencing, statistical association of individual TCRs with disease status, and machine learning were combined to predict cytomegalovirus infection status. In addition to the first cohort of 650 to 750 subjects, a separate validation cohort of approximately 120 different subjects was used. Genome-wide SNP genotypes for about 65% of the roughly 670 donors were used in a later genetic analysis, which treated that subset as a discovery cohort. The T cell repertoires of about 700 subjects were profiled by immunosequencing and related to cytomegalovirus serostatus. Rather than drawing on any new phenotypic data, the later analysis identified candidate immune exposures from TCR beta sequences and the way those sequences occurred across donors. The study was designed to test whether signatures of past pathogen exposure could be identified by cataloging public T cell receptors. An early release that covered more than 550 HLA-typed donors contained around 300 gigabases of sequencing data and 65 million to 100 million unique TCR sequences. On average, roughly 250,000 unique TCR beta nucleotide sequences were sequenced per donor among 398 genotyped donors of the cohort, with roughly a sixth of those sequences being non-productive. Alongside the repertoire data, information on donor age, sex, ethnicity and CMV serostatus was compiled. About five DR-DQ haplotypes were handled as single units for association and clustering because linkage in the cohort was strong.

Library prep was done by the immunoSEQ multiplex PCR assay. For the multiplex PCR, a mixture combining 60 forward primers for TCR Vbeta segments and 13 reverse primers for TCR Jbeta segments was used. Amplification of the CDR3 region of rearranged TCR beta genes was performed with a multiplex PCR assay on genomic DNA. The Illumina HiSeq System was used to sequence the amplified TCR beta libraries as 87-base-pair reads. The study's processing was this. In a later analysis, tens of millions of unique TCR beta chains were counted across the roughly 670 repertoires, and approximately 11 million of these chains were shared by at least two donors. Raw reads were error-corrected and collapsed into unique sequences with a nearest-neighbor algorithm that merged closely related sequences to remove PCR and sequencing errors. CDR3 sequences were aligned to IMGT reference sequences to assign V, D and J gene segments. For a sequence to be retained, a match of at least six nucleotides was required to both a V gene segment and a J gene segment. A rearrangement was called productive if the CDR3 had no stop codons and remained in frame with V and J, and every other rearrangement was called non-productive. CDR3 was defined by IMGT convention, running from the second conserved V-encoded cysteine to the conserved J-encoded phenylalanine. In an earlier analysis of around 540 of the donors, sequences lacking an unambiguous match to a single V gene segment were excluded. In an earlier analysis of 587 of the donors, V segments were called functional above 56.7% productive rearrangements and were called segregating when the between-donor standard deviation exceeded 5%. A statistical classification framework was built for diagnosing cytomegalovirus status from the catalog of TCR beta chain sequences. A later analysis assigned V and J genes by comparing TCR nucleotide sequences with IMGT/GENE-DB human TR gene sequences. A later analysis assigned CDR3 sequences and most-parsimonious VDJ recombination scenarios with the TCRdist pipeline. A later analysis defined each TCR beta chain by its CDR3 amino acid sequence plus V-gene family, and excluded reads lacking a unique V-gene family. As a way to deal with suspected cross-contamination and a sequencing artifact, a later analysis dropped hundreds of nucleotide sequences that were highly shared and had low generation probability. In a later analysis, a clonal expansion index was calculated for each public chain from normalized within-repertoire ranks of inferred template counts. Generation probabilities in a later analysis came from a VDJ recombination model fitted to out-of-frame rearrangements, and those results were checked against IGoR. In a later analysis, TCR-TCR, TCR-HLA and TCR-CMV co-occurrence was scored with hypergeometric tests, and a repertoire-size bias correction was applied to TCR pairs. In a later analysis, false discovery rates were estimated by permuting HLA or CMV assignments 20 times. In a later analysis, co-occurring TCRs were grouped using DBSCAN, and TCRdist sequence similarity was added for clustering within HLA-allele-positive subsets. Co-occurrence clustering excluded repertoires with fewer than 30,000 or more than 120,000 public chains, plus five with anomalous nucleotide sharing. As stored in TCRdb, this immuneACCESS dataset retains in-frame rearrangements with V and J assigned. A fraction of the clones does not appear; measured against another copy, unresolved V genes explain less than half of the discrepancy, and the remainder lacks a known reason. Clone size and the V and J calls come from that table; the DNA yielded D and trimming. The sample table records 90,000 to 100,000 clones; 65% to 85% of these occur just once. The ten largest clones capture 2% to 2.5% of the sample.

The germline V gene (reference sequence) yields LNHDA for CDR1 and SQIVND for CDR2. The V and J ends are trimmed by 6 bases and 4 bases, leaving 11 bases between them. CDR3 length: 13 amino acids, cysteine to phenylalanine. Of all the DNA, just the CDR3 is kept, 39 bases in frame from base 1. The cohort comprised several hundred healthy bone marrow donors. Cohort members were all nominally healthy when sampled, although unrecorded immune exposures were likely present. The donor was CMV seronegative and belonged to the group of under 400 seronegative cohort members. A peripheral blood sample was collected from each donor, and TCR beta sequencing was performed on peripheral blood mononuclear cells. The Qiagen DNeasy Blood Extraction Kit was used to extract genomic DNA from the blood cell samples. Overall results and qualifications from the work: According to a later analysis, most CMV-associated TCR beta chains appeared to be HLA-restricted, and the HLA associations seemed to be driven largely by CMV exposure. In vitro tests confirmed that a few of the cytomegalovirus-associated TCR beta chains recognize cytomegalovirus antigens. HLA typing was unavailable for some donors at each locus, so association tests used only the typed subset. While some public TCRs were present in many individuals, most TCR sequences turned up only very rarely across donors. V-gene and J-gene trimming of TCR beta chains was associated with a missense DCLRE1C variant in a later genetic analysis, and the association was replicated in an independent cohort. Immune exposure information for the cohort was limited to CMV serostatus. In a later analysis, HLA-associated TCR beta chains were found to be more clonally expanded and to have lower generation probabilities than equally common non-associated chains. This cohort had only TCR beta chains sequenced, and the lack of alpha or paired-chain data limited which features could be detected. The study listed 150 to 200 TCR beta chains as associated with cytomegalovirus. Broadly in line with IMGT annotations, most TCR beta V segments showed up in productive rearrangements about 87% or about 30% of the time in an earlier analysis of under 700 of the donors. In both the original and validation cohorts, the classifier was reported to diagnose cytomegalovirus status with high specificity and sensitivity. Roughly uniform sequencing depth across donors was assumed in presence/absence analyses, although this assumption may not hold. Because the 87-base-pair reads could not distinguish some IMGT-functional V segments, including TRBV6-2 and TRBV6-3, those segments were excluded. According to a later genetic analysis, donors in an Asian-associated ancestry cluster had fewer N-insertions in productive TCRs than the approximately 700-donor mean. Assigning TCR associations to individual alleles was difficult when HLA alleles, especially DR and DQ, strongly co-occurred. Correlated functional status among segregating V segments might reflect linkage disequilibrium, but an unknown experimental factor could not be ruled out. The authors suggested that the approach could potentially be extended to other disease states and immunological phenotypes. A later analysis associated about 17,000 TCR beta sequences with specific HLA alleles at a false discovery rate of 0.05. A group of highly shared sequence variants was considered likely to be a technical artifact of the sequencing pipeline. In a later analysis, several top co-occurrence clusters were reported to appear linked to parvovirus B19, influenza, CMV and Epstein-Barr virus. In a later analysis, TCR association rates were found to vary across HLA loci, with the most associated TCRs seen for DRB1 alleles and the fewest for HLA-C alleles. About 17 rarely observed V segments, including chromosome 9 orphons, were excluded from the earlier analysis of a few hundred of the donors because counts were too low. A further reported finding was that TCR beta sequences accurately predicted the HLA-A and HLA-B alleles for most subjects in the first cohort.

The sequence came from a young man in good health and CMV-seronegative. Sequences were obtained from PBMCs. This chain is built from TRBV19 and TRBJ2-3, with a tentative D gene TRBD2 over 5 matching bases. Here the CDR3 is given as CASRVAGADTQYF. The base sequence is TGTGCCAGTAGGGTGGCGGGCGCAGATACGCAGTATTTT.